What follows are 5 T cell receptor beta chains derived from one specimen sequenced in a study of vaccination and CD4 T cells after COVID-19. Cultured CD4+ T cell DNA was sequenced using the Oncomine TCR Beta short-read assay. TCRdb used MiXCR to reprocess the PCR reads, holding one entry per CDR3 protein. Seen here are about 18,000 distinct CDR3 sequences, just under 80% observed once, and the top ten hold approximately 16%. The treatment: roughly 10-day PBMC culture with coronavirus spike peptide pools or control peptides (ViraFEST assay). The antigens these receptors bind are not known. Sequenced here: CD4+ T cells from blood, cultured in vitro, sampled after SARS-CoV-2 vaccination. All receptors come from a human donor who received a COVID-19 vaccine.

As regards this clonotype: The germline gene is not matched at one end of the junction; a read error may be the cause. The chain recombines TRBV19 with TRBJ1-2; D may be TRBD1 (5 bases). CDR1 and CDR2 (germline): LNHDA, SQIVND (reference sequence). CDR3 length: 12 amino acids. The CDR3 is CASQAGNFGYTF. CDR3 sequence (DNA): TGTGCCAGCCAAGCAGGGAACTTTGGCTACACCTTC. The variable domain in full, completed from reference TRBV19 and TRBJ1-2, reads DGGITQSPKYLFRKEGQNVTLSCEQNLNHDAMYWYRQDPGQGLRLIYYSQIVNDFQKGDIAEGYSVSREKKESFPLTVTSAQKNPTAFYLCASQAGNFGYTFGSGTRLTVV.

The CDR3 spells CASSEELAGGSDTQYF. CDR3 nucleotides: TGTGCCAGCAGTGAGGAACTAGCGGGGGGCTCAGATACGCAGTATTTT. The V and J genes are TRBV2 and TRBJ2-3; TRBD2 matches at 12 bases. CDR1 and CDR2 (germline): SNHLY, FYNNEI. V was clipped by 3 bases and J by 4 bases; unmatched bases: 5. This CDR3 is built from 16 residues. Full variable domain (rest looked up from reference TRBV2 and TRBJ2-3): EPEVTQTPSHQVTQMGQEVILRCVPISNHLYFYWYRQILGQKVEFLVSFYNNEISEKSEIFDDQFSVERPDGSNFTLKIRSTKLEDSAMYFCASSEELAGGSDTQYFGPGTRLTVL.

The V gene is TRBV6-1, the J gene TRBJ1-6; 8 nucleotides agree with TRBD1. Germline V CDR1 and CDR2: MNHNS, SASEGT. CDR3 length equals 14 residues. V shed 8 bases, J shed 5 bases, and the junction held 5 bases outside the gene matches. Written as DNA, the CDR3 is TGTGCCAGCCAGGGGGCTCGGGATAATTCACCCCTCCACTTT. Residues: CASQGARDNSPLHF.

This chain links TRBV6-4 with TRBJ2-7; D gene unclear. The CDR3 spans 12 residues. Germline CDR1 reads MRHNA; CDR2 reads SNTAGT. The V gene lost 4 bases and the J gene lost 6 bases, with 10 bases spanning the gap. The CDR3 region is CASSGPIREQYF. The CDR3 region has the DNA TGTGCCAGCAGTGGACCCATTCGCGAGCAGTACTTC.

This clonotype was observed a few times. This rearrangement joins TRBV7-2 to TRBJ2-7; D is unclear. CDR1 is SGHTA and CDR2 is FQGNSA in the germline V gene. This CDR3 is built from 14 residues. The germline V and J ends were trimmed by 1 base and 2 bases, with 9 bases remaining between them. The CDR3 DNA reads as TGTGCCAGCAGCTTAGAGTCTGGTACCTACGAGCAGTACTTC. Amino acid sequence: CASSLESGTYEQYF.